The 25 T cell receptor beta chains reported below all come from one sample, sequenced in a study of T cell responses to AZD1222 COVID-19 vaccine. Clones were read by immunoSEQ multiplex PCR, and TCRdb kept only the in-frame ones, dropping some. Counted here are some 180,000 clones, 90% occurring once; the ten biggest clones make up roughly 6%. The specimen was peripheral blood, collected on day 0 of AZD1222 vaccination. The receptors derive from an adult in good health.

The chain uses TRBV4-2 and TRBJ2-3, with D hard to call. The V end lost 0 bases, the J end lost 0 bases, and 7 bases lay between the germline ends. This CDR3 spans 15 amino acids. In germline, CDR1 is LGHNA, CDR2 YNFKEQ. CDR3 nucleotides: TGTGCCAGCAGCCAAGACATATCTAGCACAGATACGCAGTATTTT. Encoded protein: CASSQDISSTDTQYF.

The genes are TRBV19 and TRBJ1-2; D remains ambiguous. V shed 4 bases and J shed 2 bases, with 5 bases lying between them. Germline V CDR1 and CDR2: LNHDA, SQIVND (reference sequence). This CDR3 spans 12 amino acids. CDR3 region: CASSTDNYGYTF. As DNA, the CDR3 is TGTGCCAGTAGTACGGACAACTATGGCTACACCTTC.

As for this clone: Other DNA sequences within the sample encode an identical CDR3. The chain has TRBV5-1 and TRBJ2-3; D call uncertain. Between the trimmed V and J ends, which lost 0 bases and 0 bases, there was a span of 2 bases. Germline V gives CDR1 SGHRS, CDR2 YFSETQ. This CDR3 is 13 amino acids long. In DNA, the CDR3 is TGCGCCAGCAGCTTGGTGAGCACAGATACGCAGTATTTT. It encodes CASSLVSTDTQYF.

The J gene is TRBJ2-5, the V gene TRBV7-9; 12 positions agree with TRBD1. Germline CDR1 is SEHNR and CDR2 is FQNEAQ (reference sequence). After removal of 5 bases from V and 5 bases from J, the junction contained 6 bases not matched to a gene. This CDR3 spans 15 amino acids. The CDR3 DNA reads TGTGCCAGCAGCCCGGGGACAGGGGGCAAGGAGACCCAGTACTTC. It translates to CASSPGTGGKETQYF.

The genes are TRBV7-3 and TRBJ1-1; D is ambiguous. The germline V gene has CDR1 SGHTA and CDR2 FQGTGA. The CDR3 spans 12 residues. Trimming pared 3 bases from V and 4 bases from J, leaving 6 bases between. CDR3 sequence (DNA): TGTGCCAGCAGCTTCTCCAGCACTGAAGCTTTCTTT. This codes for CASSFSSTEAFF.

The CDR3 spells CASSQSPGETQPQHF. The DNA of the CDR3 is TGCGCCAGCAGCCAATCCCCCGGGGAAACTCAGCCCCAGCATTTT. The genes are TRBV4-1 and TRBJ1-5; D gene unclear. The CDR3 is made up of 15 amino acids. Trimming shortened V by 2 bases and J by 6 bases, and 14 bases separated the two germline ends. Germline CDR1 MGHRA, CDR2 YSYEKL.

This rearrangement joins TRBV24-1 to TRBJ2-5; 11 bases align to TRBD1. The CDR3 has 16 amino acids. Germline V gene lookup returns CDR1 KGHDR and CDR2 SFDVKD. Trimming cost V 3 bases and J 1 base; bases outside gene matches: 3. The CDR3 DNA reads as TGTGCCACCAGTGATCAGGACAGGGGGCTCCAAGAGACCCAGTACTTC. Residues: CATSDQDRGLQETQYF.

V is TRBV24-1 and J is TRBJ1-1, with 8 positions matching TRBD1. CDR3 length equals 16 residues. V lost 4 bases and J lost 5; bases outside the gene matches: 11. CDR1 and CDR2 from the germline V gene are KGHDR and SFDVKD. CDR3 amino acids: CATSDKTTGGWTEAFF. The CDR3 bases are TGTGCCACCAGTGACAAAACTACAGGGGGATGGACTGAAGCTTTCTTT.

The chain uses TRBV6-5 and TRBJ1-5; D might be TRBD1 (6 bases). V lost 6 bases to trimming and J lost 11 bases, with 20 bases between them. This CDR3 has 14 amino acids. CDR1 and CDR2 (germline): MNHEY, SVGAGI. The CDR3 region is CASSPGAFQRSQHF. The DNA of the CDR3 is TGTGCCAGCAGCCCAGGGGCCTTCCAGAGGTCCCAGCATTTT.

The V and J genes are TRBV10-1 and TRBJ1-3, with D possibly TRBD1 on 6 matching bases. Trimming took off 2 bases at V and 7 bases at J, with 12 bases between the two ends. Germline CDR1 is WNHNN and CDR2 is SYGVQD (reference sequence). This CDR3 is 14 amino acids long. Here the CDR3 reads CASSETGSFNTIYF. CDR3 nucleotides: TGCGCCAGCAGTGAGACAGGGAGTTTCAACACCATATATTTT.

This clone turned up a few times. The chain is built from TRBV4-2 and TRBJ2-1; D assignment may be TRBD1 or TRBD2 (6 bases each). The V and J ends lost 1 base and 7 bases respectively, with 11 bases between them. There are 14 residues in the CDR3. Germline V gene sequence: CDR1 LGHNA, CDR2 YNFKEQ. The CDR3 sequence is CASSQVGGRNEQFF. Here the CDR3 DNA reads TGTGCCAGCAGCCAAGTCGGGGGCCGAAATGAGCAGTTCTTC.

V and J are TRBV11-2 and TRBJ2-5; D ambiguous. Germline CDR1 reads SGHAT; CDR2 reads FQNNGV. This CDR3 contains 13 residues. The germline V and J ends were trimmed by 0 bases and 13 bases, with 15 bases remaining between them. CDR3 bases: TGTGCCAGCAGCTTAGACCCAGGCGATCCTGGGTACTTC. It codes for CASSLDPGDPGYF.

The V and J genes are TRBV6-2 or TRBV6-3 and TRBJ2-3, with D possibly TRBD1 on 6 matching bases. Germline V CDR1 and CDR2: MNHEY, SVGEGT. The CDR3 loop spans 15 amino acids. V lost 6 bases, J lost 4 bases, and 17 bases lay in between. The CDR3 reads CASSPGASQADTQYF. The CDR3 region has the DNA TGTGCCAGCAGCCCAGGGGCTAGCCAGGCAGATACGCAGTATTTT.

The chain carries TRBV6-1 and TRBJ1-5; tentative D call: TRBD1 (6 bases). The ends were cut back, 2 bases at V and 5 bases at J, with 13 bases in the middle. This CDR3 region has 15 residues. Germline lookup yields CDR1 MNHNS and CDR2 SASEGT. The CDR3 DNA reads TGTGCCAGCAGTGAACAGCAGGGGATCTATCAGCCCCAGCATTTT. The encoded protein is CASSEQQGIYQPQHF.

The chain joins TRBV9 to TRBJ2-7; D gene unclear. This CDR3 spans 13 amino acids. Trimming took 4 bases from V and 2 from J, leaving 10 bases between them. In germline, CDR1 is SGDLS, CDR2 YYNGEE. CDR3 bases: TGTGCCAGCAGCCCCTCTGTCACCTACGAGCAGTACTTC. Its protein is CASSPSVTYEQYF.

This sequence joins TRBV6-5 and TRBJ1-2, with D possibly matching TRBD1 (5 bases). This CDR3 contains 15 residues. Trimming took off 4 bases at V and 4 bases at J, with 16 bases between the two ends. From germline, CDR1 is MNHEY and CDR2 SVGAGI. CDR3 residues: CASSFGTQPTYGYTF. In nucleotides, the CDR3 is TGTGCCAGCAGTTTCGGGACCCAGCCCACCTATGGCTACACCTTC.

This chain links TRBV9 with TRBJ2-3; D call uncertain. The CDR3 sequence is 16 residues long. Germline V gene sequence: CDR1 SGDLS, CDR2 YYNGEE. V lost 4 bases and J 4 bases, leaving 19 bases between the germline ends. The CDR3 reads CASSLTGRRGSDTQYF. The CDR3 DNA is TGTGCCAGCAGCCTCACCGGCCGGAGAGGTTCAGATACGCAGTATTTT.

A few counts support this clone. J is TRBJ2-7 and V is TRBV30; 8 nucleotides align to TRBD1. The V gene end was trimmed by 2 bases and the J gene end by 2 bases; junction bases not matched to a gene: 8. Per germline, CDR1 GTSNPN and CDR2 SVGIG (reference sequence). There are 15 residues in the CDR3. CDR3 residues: CAWSQPDRATYEQYF. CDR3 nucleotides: TGTGCCTGGAGTCAACCGGACAGGGCCACCTACGAGCAGTACTTC.

In DNA form, the CDR3 reads TGTGCCAGCCGCCCGGGTCAGGGGGGGAGTTCACCCCTCCACTTT. This sequence encodes CASRPGQGGSSPLHF. This rearrangement joins TRBV27 to TRBJ1-6; TRBD1 matches at 7 bases. J gave up 9 bases and V 8 bases, and 13 bases lay outside the gene matches. CDR1 and CDR2 (germline): MNHEY, SMNVEV (reference sequence). CDR3 length: 15 residues.

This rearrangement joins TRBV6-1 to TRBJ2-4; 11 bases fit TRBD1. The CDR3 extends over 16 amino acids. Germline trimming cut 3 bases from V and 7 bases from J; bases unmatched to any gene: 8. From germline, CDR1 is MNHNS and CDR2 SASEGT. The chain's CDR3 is CASSEFLGDRGNIQYF. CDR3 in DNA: TGTGCCAGCAGTGAGTTTTTGGGGGACAGGGGGAACATTCAGTACTTC.

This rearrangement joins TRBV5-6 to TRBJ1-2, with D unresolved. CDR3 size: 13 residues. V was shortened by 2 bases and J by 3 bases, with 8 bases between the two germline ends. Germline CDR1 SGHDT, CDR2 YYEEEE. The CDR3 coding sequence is TGTGCCAGCAGCTTCGGCAAGTACTATGGCTACACCTTC. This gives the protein CASSFGKYYGYTF.

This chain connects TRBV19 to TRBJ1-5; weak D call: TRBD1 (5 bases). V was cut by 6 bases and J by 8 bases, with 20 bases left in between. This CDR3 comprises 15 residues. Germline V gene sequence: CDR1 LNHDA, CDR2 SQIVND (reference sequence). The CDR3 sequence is CASRGGEAGVKPQHF. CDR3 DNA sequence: TGTGCCAGTAGGGGGGGAGAGGCCGGGGTCAAGCCCCAGCATTTT. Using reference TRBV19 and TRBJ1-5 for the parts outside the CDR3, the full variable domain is DGGITQSPKYLFRKEGQNVTLSCEQNLNHDAMYWYRQDPGQGLRLIYYSQIVNDFQKGDIAEGYSVSREKKESFPLTVTSAQKNPTAFYLCASRGGEAGVKPQHFGDGTRLSIL.

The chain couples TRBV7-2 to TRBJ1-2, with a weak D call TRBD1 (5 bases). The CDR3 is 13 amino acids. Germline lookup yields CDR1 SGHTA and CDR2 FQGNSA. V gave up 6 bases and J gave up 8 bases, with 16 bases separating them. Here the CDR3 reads CASSRGGEYGYTF. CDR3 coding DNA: TGTGCCAGCAGTAGGGGTGGGGAATACGGCTACACCTTC.

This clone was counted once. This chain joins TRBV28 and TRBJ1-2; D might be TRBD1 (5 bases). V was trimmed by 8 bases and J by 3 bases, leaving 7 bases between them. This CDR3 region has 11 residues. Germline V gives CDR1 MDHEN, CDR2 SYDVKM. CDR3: CASGADYGYTF. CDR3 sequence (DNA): TGTGCCAGCGGGGCAGACTATGGCTACACCTTC.

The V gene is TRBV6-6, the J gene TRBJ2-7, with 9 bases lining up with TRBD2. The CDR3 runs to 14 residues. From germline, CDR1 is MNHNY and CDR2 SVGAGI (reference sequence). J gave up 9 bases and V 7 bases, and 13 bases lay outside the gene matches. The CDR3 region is CASIVASGVGWQYF. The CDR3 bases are TGTGCCAGCATCGTGGCTAGCGGGGTAGGCTGGCAGTACTTC.